The source of this TCR beta chain is a study of control samples from healthy donors and cancer patients. Trimming took off 4 bases at V and 2 bases at J, with 12 bases between the two ends. The CDR3 covers 15 residues. Looked up from germline, CDR1 is SNHLY and CDR2 is FYNNEI. Clones were sequenced by immunoSEQ multiplex PCR, and TCRdb holds only the in-frame ones, with some missing. The profile covers about 40,000 clones, with 90% to 95% appearing a single time and around 4% taken by the ten largest. This clone was detected only once. The TCR sequence derives from a woman aged 45-60 years in good health. Sample: blood. The V call is TRBV2, the J call TRBJ1-5; D is unclear. CDR3 protein: CASSVEVVGNQPQHF. Here the CDR3 DNA reads TGTGCCAGCAGTGTGGAGGTGGTCGGCAATCAGCCCCAGCATTTT.